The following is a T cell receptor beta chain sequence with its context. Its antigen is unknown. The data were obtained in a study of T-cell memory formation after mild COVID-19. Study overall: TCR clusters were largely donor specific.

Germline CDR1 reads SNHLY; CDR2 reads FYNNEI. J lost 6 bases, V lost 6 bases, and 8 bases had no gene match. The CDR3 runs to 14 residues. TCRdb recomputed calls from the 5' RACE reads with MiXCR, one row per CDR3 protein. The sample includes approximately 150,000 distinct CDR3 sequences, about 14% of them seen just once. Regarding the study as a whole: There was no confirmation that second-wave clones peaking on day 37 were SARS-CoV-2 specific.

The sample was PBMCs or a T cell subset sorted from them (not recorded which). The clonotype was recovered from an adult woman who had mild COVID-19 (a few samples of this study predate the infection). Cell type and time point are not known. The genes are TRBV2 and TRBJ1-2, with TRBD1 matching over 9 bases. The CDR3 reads CASRGTGFGDGYTF. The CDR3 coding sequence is TGTGCCAGCAGGGGGACAGGGTTTGGGGATGGCTACACCTTC. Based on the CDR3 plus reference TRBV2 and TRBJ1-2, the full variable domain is EPEVTQTPSHQVTQMGQEVILRCVPISNHLYFYWYRQILGQKVEFLVSFYNNEISEKSEIFDDQFSVERPDGSNFTLKIRSTKLEDSAMYFCASRGTGFGDGYTFGSGTRLTVV.